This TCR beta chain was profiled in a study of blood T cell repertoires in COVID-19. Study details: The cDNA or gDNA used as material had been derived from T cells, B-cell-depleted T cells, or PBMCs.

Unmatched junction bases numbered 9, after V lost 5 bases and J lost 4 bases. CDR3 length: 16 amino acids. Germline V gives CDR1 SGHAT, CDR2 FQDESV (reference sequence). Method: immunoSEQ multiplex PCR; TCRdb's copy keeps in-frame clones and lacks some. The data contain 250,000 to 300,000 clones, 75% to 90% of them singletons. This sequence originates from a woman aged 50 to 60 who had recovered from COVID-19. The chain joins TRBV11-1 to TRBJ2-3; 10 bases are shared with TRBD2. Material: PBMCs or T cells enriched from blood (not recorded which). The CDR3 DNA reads TGTGCCAGCAGCCCTACCCTAGCGGGAGCGGCAGATACGCAGTATTTT. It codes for CASSPTLAGAADTQYF. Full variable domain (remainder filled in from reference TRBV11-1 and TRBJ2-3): EAEVAQSPRYKITEKSQAVAFWCDPISGHATLYWYRQILGQGPELLVQFQDESVVDDSQLPKDRFSAERLKGVDSTLKIQPAELGDSAMYLCASSPTLAGAADTQYFGPGTRLTVL.